This T cell receptor beta chain was captured by sequencing in a study of T cells in Graves' hyperthyroidism and ophthalmopathy. This CDR3 comprises 16 residues. In germline, CDR1 is MDHEN, CDR2 SYDVKM. TCR beta CDR3 regions were amplified from RNA. First-round RT-PCR with HTBI primers amplified the TCR CDR3 region. TCRdb redid the calling of the multiplex PCR reads with MiXCR, one entry per CDR3 protein. The table includes around 600,000 distinct CDR3 sequences, 16% detected once. The study excluded patients with uncontrolled infection, other autoimmune disease, pregnancy or lactation. A remark on this clonotype: Its target is unknown. This sequence may be a read error, since a much larger clone differs from it by one base.

Study-wide results and limits: In validation, the model predicted ophthalmopathy. These predictions came a median roughly 6.5 months before onset. A model built on 13 V-J features separated ophthalmopathy from stable hyperthyroidism.

Sequenced: blood. The receptor's source is a woman aged 40-49 years with Graves' ophthalmopathy. The rearrangement uses TRBV28 and TRBJ1-2; 12 positions match TRBD1. This chain's CDR3 is CAGSLNPGTGGSGYTF. The CDR3, as DNA: TGTGCCGGCAGTTTAAATCCCGGGACAGGGGGCAGTGGCTACACCTTC.